This TCR beta chain was observed in a study of PD-L1 blockade in urothelial cancer. Study details: Patients arrived having already received 0 to 3 prior chemotherapy regimens. At 3 weeks (second dose) and 6 weeks after starting treatment, blood was analyzed.

This CDR3 is 15 amino acids long. Per the germline V gene, CDR1 is KGHSH and CDR2 is LQKENI. The V and J ends lost 1 base and 5 bases, in that order; junction bases with no gene match: 5. This sample's time point: pretreatment peripheral blood. Spiking of synthetic TCR analog templates was performed in each PCR. Profiled with immunoSEQ multiplex PCR; TCRdb holds only in-frame clones, not every one. The sample has under 70,000 clones, approximately 83% seen once. The material sequenced was PBMCs, taken around atezolizumab (anti-PD-L1) treatment. The origin of this receptor is a man aged 70 or older with urothelial cancer. The rearrangement joins TRBV18 to TRBJ2-4; the match to TRBD2 covers 7 bases. The CDR3 is CASSPQIGRENIQYF. CDR3 sequence (DNA): TGTGCCAGCTCACCACAGATAGGGAGGGAAAACATTCAGTACTTC. Drawing the rest from reference TRBV18 and TRBJ2-4, the complete variable domain is NAGVMQNPRHLVRRRGQEARLRCSPMKGHSHVYWYRQLPEEGLKFMVYLQKENIIDESGMPKERFSAEFPKEGPSILRIQQVVRGDSAAYFCASSPQIGRENIQYFGAGTRLSVL.